These T cell receptor beta chains were read from a single sample in a study of blood T cell repertoires in COVID-19. Measured with immunoSEQ multiplex PCR; TCRdb has only the in-frame clones, and not every one. The sample includes about 160,000 clones, roughly 84% seen only once; the top ten take less than 3%. Sample: peripheral blood. The receptors shown here come from a woman aged 60-70 years with acute or convalescent COVID-19. Each CDR3 is given with its conserved first and last residue. The order of the fields is D gene, V gene, clone size, J gene, CDR3 protein, CDR3 DNA. A D gene is named only where the DNA matches it firmly. Some rows mark clone size as missing; the rest say once, few, many or name a class of expanded clone.

d_call: TRBD2; v_call: TRBV6-6; clone_size: .; j_call: TRBJ2-3; cdr3_aa: CASSLAGQASTDTQYF; cdr3_nt: TGTGCCAGCAGCTTAGCGGGGCAAGCTAGCACAGATACGCAGTATTTT
d_call: TRBD1; v_call: TRBV3-1/TRBV3-2; clone_size: .; j_call: TRBJ2-7; cdr3_aa: CASSQGGQGRYEQYF; cdr3_nt: TGTGCCAGCAGCCAAGGCGGACAGGGGAGGTACGAGCAGTACTTC
d_call: .; v_call: TRBV18; clone_size: .; j_call: TRBJ2-7; cdr3_aa: CASSLFREPIYEQYF; cdr3_nt: TGTGCCAGCTCTCTCTTCAGGGAACCTATCTACGAGCAGTACTTC
d_call: TRBD1; v_call: TRBV5-1; clone_size: .; j_call: TRBJ1-2; cdr3_aa: CASSPRDRGAGYTF; cdr3_nt: TGCGCCAGCAGCCCGCGGGACAGGGGGGCTGGCTACACCTTC
d_call: TRBD2; v_call: TRBV9; clone_size: once; j_call: TRBJ2-5; cdr3_aa: CASSVGTSGGGETQYF; cdr3_nt: TGTGCCAGCAGCGTAGGGACTAGCGGGGGGGGAGAGACCCAGTACTTC
d_call: TRBD2; v_call: TRBV4-1; clone_size: .; j_call: TRBJ2-1; cdr3_aa: CASSQDFSAGGMYNEQFF; cdr3_nt: TGCGCCAGCAGCCAAGATTTTTCTGCGGGGGGGATGTACAATGAGCAGTTCTTC
d_call: TRBD1; v_call: TRBV2; clone_size: .; j_call: TRBJ2-4; cdr3_aa: CASSPLIGRQGNIQYF; cdr3_nt: TGTGCCAGCAGTCCCTTGATCGGGCGACAGGGGAACATTCAGTACTTC
d_call: .; v_call: TRBV29-1; clone_size: .; j_call: TRBJ1-4; cdr3_aa: CSVEAQETNEKLFF; cdr3_nt: TGCAGCGTTGAAGCTCAGGAAACTAATGAAAAACTGTTTTTT
d_call: .; v_call: TRBV6-5; clone_size: .; j_call: TRBJ1-3; cdr3_aa: CASSYSKQGGNTIYF; cdr3_nt: TGTGCCAGCAGTTACTCGAAACAGGGAGGAAACACCATATATTTT
d_call: .; v_call: TRBV7-2; clone_size: .; j_call: TRBJ1-6; cdr3_aa: CASSLADSNLHF; cdr3_nt: TGTGCCAGCAGCTTAGCAGACTCCAACCTCCACTTT
d_call: .; v_call: TRBV5-8; clone_size: .; j_call: TRBJ2-1; cdr3_aa: CASSGSGNEQFF; cdr3_nt: TGTGCCAGCAGCGGGAGCGGGAATGAGCAGTTCTTC
d_call: TRBD2; v_call: TRBV11-2; clone_size: .; j_call: TRBJ2-3; cdr3_aa: CASSSRLASALGTQYF; cdr3_nt: TGTGCCAGCAGCTCAAGACTAGCGTCGGCCTTGGGTACGCAGTATTTT
d_call: .; v_call: TRBV9; clone_size: .; j_call: TRBJ2-7; cdr3_aa: CASSVVIATYEQYF; cdr3_nt: TGTGCCAGCAGCGTAGTGATAGCAACCTACGAGCAGTACTTC
d_call: .; v_call: TRBV14; clone_size: .; j_call: TRBJ2-1; cdr3_aa: CASSVFQGTSEQFF; cdr3_nt: TGTGCCAGCAGCGTCTTCCAGGGCACCAGTGAGCAGTTCTTC
d_call: TRBD1; v_call: TRBV6-1; clone_size: once; j_call: TRBJ1-2; cdr3_aa: CASSEVRQGGYTF; cdr3_nt: TGTGCCAGCAGTGAAGTTCGACAGGGGGGCTACACCTTC
d_call: .; v_call: TRBV6-5; clone_size: .; j_call: TRBJ2-4; cdr3_aa: CASSYSAQGRNIQYF; cdr3_nt: TGTGCCAGCAGTTACTCGGCGCAGGGTCGAAACATTCAGTACTTC
d_call: .; v_call: TRBV5-1; clone_size: .; j_call: TRBJ1-4; cdr3_aa: CASSLLGAQGEKLFF; cdr3_nt: TGCGCCAGCAGCTTGCTAGGGGCGCAGGGTGAAAAACTGTTTTTT
d_call: TRBD1; v_call: TRBV3-1/TRBV3-2; clone_size: few; j_call: TRBJ1-2; cdr3_aa: CASSHNLRGQGLYGYTF; cdr3_nt: TGTGCCAGCAGCCACAATCTTCGGGGACAGGGGTTGTATGGCTACACCTTC
d_call: .; v_call: TRBV7-2; clone_size: .; j_call: TRBJ2-1; cdr3_aa: CASSETSYNEQFF; cdr3_nt: TGTGCCAGCAGCGAAACTAGTTACAATGAGCAGTTCTTC